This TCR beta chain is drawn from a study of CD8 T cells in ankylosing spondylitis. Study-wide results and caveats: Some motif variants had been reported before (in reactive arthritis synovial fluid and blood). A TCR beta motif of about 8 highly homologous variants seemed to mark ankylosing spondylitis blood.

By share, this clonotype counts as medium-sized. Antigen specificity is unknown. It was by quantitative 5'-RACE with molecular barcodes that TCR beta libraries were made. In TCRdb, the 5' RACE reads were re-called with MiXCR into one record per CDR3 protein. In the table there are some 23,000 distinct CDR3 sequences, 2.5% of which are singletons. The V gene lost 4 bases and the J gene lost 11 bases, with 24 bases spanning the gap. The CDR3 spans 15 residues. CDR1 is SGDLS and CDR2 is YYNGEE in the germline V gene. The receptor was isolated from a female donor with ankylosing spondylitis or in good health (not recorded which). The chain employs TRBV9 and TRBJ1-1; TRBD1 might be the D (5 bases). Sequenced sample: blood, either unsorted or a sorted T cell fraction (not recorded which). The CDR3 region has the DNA TGTGCCAGCAGCCCCACTCAAGACAGAGAGAAGCGGGCTTTCTTT. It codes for CASSPTQDREKRAFF.